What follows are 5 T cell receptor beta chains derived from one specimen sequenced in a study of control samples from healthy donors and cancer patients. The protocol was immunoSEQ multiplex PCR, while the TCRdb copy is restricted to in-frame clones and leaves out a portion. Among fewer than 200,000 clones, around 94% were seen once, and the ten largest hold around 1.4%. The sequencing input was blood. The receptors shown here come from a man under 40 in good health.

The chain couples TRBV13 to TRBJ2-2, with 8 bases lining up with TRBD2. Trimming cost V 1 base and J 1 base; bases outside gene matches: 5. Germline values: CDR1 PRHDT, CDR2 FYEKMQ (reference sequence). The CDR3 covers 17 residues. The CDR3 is CASSLDPSGRNTGELFF. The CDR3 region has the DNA TGTGCCAGCAGCTTAGACCCTAGCGGGCGGAACACCGGGGAGCTGTTTTTT.

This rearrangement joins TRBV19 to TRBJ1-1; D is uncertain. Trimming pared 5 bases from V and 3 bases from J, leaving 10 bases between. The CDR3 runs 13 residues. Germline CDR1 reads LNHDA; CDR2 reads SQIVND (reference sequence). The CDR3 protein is CASSLWVHTEAFF. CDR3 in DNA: TGTGCCAGTAGTTTGTGGGTCCACACTGAAGCTTTCTTT.

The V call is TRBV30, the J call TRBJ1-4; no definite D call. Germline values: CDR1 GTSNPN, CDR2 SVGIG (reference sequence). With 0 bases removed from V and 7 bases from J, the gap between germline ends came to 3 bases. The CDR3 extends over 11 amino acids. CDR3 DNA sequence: TGTGCCTGGAGTGTAGCTGAAAAACTGTTTTTT. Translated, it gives CAWSVAEKLFF.

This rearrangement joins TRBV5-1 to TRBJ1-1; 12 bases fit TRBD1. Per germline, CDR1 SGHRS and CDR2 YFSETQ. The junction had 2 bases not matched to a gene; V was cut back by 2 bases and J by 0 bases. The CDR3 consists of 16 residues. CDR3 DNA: TGCGCCAGCAGCTTCGGGACAGGGGGCGTGAACACTGAAGCTTTCTTT. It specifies CASSFGTGGVNTEAFF.

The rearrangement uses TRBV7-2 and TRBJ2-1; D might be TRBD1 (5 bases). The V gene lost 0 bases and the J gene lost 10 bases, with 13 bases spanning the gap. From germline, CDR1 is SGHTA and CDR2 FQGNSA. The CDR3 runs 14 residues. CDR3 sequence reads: CASSLAPVDREQFF. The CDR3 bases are TGTGCCAGCAGCTTAGCCCCGGTCGACAGAGAGCAGTTCTTC.